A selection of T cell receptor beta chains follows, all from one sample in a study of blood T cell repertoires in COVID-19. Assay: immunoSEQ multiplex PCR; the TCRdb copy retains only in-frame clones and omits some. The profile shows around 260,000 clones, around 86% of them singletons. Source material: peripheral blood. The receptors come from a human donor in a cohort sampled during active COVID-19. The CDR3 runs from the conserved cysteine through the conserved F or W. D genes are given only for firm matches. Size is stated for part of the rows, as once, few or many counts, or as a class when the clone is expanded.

CDR3aa: CASSYGSALLGQPQHF
CDR3nt: TGTGCCAGCAGTTACGGCAGCGCCCTTTTAGGTCAGCCCCAGCATTTT
abundance: NA
d_gene: NA
j_gene: TRBJ1-5
v_gene: TRBV6-2/TRBV6-3

CDR3aa: CASSRDTGYGYTF
CDR3nt: TGTGCCAGCAGCCGGGACACGGGCTATGGCTACACCTTC
abundance: once
d_gene: NA
j_gene: TRBJ1-2
v_gene: TRBV16

CDR3aa: CASSLDPGSYEQYF
CDR3nt: TGTGCCAGCAGCTTAGATCCAGGCTCCTACGAGCAGTACTTC
abundance: once
d_gene: NA
j_gene: TRBJ2-7
v_gene: TRBV11-2

CDR3aa: CASSVGQTLAKNIQYF
CDR3nt: TGTGCCAGCAGCGTGGGACAGACCTTAGCCAAAAACATTCAGTACTTC
abundance: NA
d_gene: TRBD1
j_gene: TRBJ2-4
v_gene: TRBV2

CDR3aa: CASSKDRSGEDSNQPQHF
CDR3nt: TGTGCCAGCAGCAAAGATCGTTCCGGTGAGGATAGCAATCAGCCCCAGCATTTT
abundance: few
d_gene: NA
j_gene: TRBJ1-5
v_gene: TRBV21-1

CDR3aa: CATSSFRDSQETQYF
CDR3nt: TGTGCCACCAGCAGCTTCCGGGACTCGCAAGAGACCCAGTACTTC
abundance: NA
d_gene: NA
j_gene: TRBJ2-5
v_gene: TRBV15

CDR3aa: CASSHPIAGGTGELFF
CDR3nt: TGTGCCAGCAGCCACCCCATAGCGGGAGGCACCGGGGAGCTGTTTTTT
abundance: NA
d_gene: TRBD2
j_gene: TRBJ2-2
v_gene: TRBV3-1/TRBV3-2

CDR3aa: CASSYRGGEKLFF
CDR3nt: TGTGCCAGCAGCTACAGGGGGGGGGAAAAACTGTTTTTT
abundance: NA
d_gene: TRBD1
j_gene: TRBJ1-4
v_gene: TRBV11-2

CDR3aa: CASSVSQGDSPLHF
CDR3nt: TGTGCCAGCAGTGTTAGTCAGGGGGATTCACCCCTCCACTTT
abundance: NA
d_gene: TRBD1
j_gene: TRBJ1-6
v_gene: TRBV2

CDR3aa: CASSLRGTRGDEQFF
CDR3nt: TGTGCCAGCAGCTTGAGGGGGACTAGGGGGGATGAGCAGTTCTTC
abundance: NA
d_gene: TRBD2
j_gene: TRBJ2-1
v_gene: TRBV5-4

CDR3aa: CASSTRTGGLRQPQHF
CDR3nt: TGTGCCAGTAGTACCCGGACAGGGGGCCTGCGTCAGCCCCAGCATTTT
abundance: NA
d_gene: TRBD1
j_gene: TRBJ1-5
v_gene: TRBV19

CDR3aa: CASSLKGALNTEAFF
CDR3nt: TGTGCCAGCAGCTTAAAAGGGGCTTTGAACACTGAAGCTTTCTTT
abundance: NA
d_gene: NA
j_gene: TRBJ1-1
v_gene: TRBV7-9

CDR3aa: CAISSGQRTDTQYF
CDR3nt: TGTGCCATCAGCTCGGGACAGCGCACAGATACGCAGTATTTT
abundance: NA
d_gene: TRBD1
j_gene: TRBJ2-3
v_gene: TRBV10-3

CDR3aa: CASSQDFLGLYNEQFF
CDR3nt: TGCGCCAGCAGCCAAGATTTCTTGGGACTCTACAATGAGCAGTTCTTC
abundance: NA
d_gene: NA
j_gene: TRBJ2-1
v_gene: TRBV4-3

CDR3aa: CASSLVRGPDYGYTF
CDR3nt: TGCGCCAGCAGCCTCGTTAGAGGGCCGGACTATGGCTACACCTTC
abundance: NA
d_gene: NA
j_gene: TRBJ1-2
v_gene: TRBV5-1

CDR3aa: CASSYRRTFNYGYTF
CDR3nt: TGTGCCAGCAGTTATAGGCGGACATTTAACTATGGCTACACCTTC
abundance: NA
d_gene: NA
j_gene: TRBJ1-2
v_gene: TRBV6-5

CDR3aa: CASSHSAGKVNEQFF
CDR3nt: TGTGCCAGCAGCCATTCAGCGGGAAAGGTTAATGAGCAGTTCTTC
abundance: NA
d_gene: TRBD2
j_gene: TRBJ2-1
v_gene: TRBV3-1/TRBV3-2

CDR3aa: CASSPGTGGTEAFF
CDR3nt: TGTGCCAGCAGCCCCGGGACAGGGGGGACTGAAGCTTTCTTT
abundance: NA
d_gene: TRBD1
j_gene: TRBJ1-1
v_gene: TRBV2

CDR3aa: CASSQALGLAGGNTGELFF
CDR3nt: TGTGCCAGCAGCCAGGCCTTGGGACTAGCGGGAGGAAACACCGGGGAGCTGTTTTTT
abundance: NA
d_gene: TRBD2
j_gene: TRBJ2-2
v_gene: TRBV4-2

CDR3aa: CAASRGAGSYEQYF
CDR3nt: TGTGCCGCATCCCGCGGGGCTGGATCCTACGAGCAGTACTTC
abundance: once
d_gene: NA
j_gene: TRBJ2-7
v_gene: TRBV28

CDR3aa: CASSPHSGSVPGELFF
CDR3nt: TGTGCCAGCAGCCCCCATAGCGGGAGCGTTCCCGGGGAGCTGTTTTTT
abundance: NA
d_gene: TRBD2
j_gene: TRBJ2-2
v_gene: TRBV5-6

CDR3aa: CASSGSLIYEQYF
CDR3nt: TGTGCCAGCAGCGGGAGTCTCATATACGAGCAGTACTTC
abundance: NA
d_gene: NA
j_gene: TRBJ2-7
v_gene: TRBV5-6

CDR3aa: CASSLGRSSPLHF
CDR3nt: TGTGCCAGCAGCTTGGGCCGGAGTTCACCCCTCCACTTT
abundance: once
d_gene: NA
j_gene: TRBJ1-6
v_gene: TRBV5-6

CDR3aa: CASSLGAGGAFF
CDR3nt: TGCGCCAGCAGCTTGGGTGCGGGGGGAGCTTTCTTT
abundance: NA
d_gene: NA
j_gene: TRBJ1-1
v_gene: TRBV5-1

CDR3aa: CAISAGQGVAYEQYF
CDR3nt: TGTGCCATCAGTGCCGGACAGGGGGTAGCCTACGAGCAGTACTTC
abundance: NA
d_gene: TRBD1
j_gene: TRBJ2-7
v_gene: TRBV10-3

CDR3aa: CASSNQGTSGKQYF
CDR3nt: TGTGCCAGCAGTAACCAGGGGACTAGCGGGAAGCAGTACTTC
abundance: once
d_gene: TRBD2
j_gene: TRBJ2-7
v_gene: TRBV6-2/TRBV6-3

CDR3aa: CSVVSSGQPFPSF
CDR3nt: TGCAGCGTTGTAAGTTCAGGGCAACCGTTCCCTTCCTTC
abundance: NA
d_gene: NA
j_gene: TRBJ1-2
v_gene: TRBV29-1

CDR3aa: CASSIQREAYNEQFF
CDR3nt: TGTGCCAGCAGCATTCAGCGGGAGGCCTACAATGAGCAGTTCTTC
abundance: NA
d_gene: TRBD2
j_gene: TRBJ2-1
v_gene: TRBV7-8

CDR3aa: CASSYGQEGGTEAFF
CDR3nt: TGTGCCAGCAGTTACGGACAGGAAGGGGGCACTGAAGCTTTCTTT
abundance: once
d_gene: TRBD1
j_gene: TRBJ1-1
v_gene: TRBV6-5

CDR3aa: CSGTGRETQYF
CDR3nt: TGCAGTGGAACAGGCCGGGAGACCCAGTACTTC
abundance: NA
d_gene: NA
j_gene: TRBJ2-5
v_gene: TRBV20-1

CDR3aa: CASNSLSGGNQETQYF
CDR3nt: TGTGCCAGCAATTCCCTCAGCGGGGGTAACCAAGAGACCCAGTACTTC
abundance: NA
d_gene: TRBD2
j_gene: TRBJ2-5
v_gene: TRBV27

CDR3aa: CASSFGGSGNTIYF
CDR3nt: TGTGCCAGCAGTTTCGGAGGCTCTGGAAACACCATATATTTT
abundance: NA
d_gene: NA
j_gene: TRBJ1-3
v_gene: TRBV28

CDR3aa: CASSQARSGELFF
CDR3nt: TGTGCCAGCAGCCAAGCTAGATCCGGGGAGCTGTTTTTT
abundance: once
d_gene: NA
j_gene: TRBJ2-2
v_gene: TRBV3-1/TRBV3-2